The 28 T cell receptor beta chains below come from one sample, sequenced in a study of CD8 T cells in ankylosing spondylitis. Study outcomes and limitations: Ankylosing spondylitis blood appeared to be characterized by a TCR beta motif of several highly homologous variants.

Which antigens these TCRs recognize remains unknown. From the 5' RACE reads, TCRdb called clonotypes with MiXCR, one entry per CDR3 protein. Of about 540,000 distinct CDR3 sequences listed, about 12% are singletons. The specimen sequenced was blood, either unsorted or a sorted T cell fraction (not recorded which). The receptor set was obtained from a male donor with ankylosing spondylitis.

This chain links TRBV15 with TRBJ2-2; the match to TRBD1 covers 8 bases. The CDR3 length is 15 residues. Germline V gene sequence: CDR1 LNHNV, CDR2 YYDKDF (reference sequence). V was clipped by 5 bases and J by 2 bases; unmatched bases: 4. CDR3 sequence reads: CATSPGGSNTGELFF. In DNA, the CDR3 is TGTGCCACCAGCCCAGGGGGCTCAAACACCGGGGAGCTGTTTTTT.

The V gene is TRBV7-2, the J gene TRBJ2-1; no firm D call. The CDR3 contains 12 residues. Trimming removed 6 bases from V and 7 bases from J, with 10 bases in between. Germline lookup yields CDR1 SGHTA and CDR2 FQGNSA. The CDR3 region has the DNA TGTGCCAGCAGATCGCAGACTAATGAGCAGTTCTTC. As protein: CASRSQTNEQFF.

This clonotype has only a few counts. This chain uses TRBV7-8 with TRBJ2-7; no clear D gene. Germline lookup yields CDR1 SGHVS and CDR2 FQNEAQ. The CDR3 consists of 17 residues. With 1 base removed from V and 2 bases from J, the gap between germline ends came to 18 bases. The CDR3 is CASSLVSEVQKAYEQYV. CDR3 DNA sequence: TGTGCCAGCAGCTTAGTATCCGAGGTGCAAAAGGCCTACGAGCAGTACGTC.

This clonotype showed up many times. The V gene is TRBV7-9, the J gene TRBJ2-1; no clear D. Germline CDR1 and CDR2: SEHNR and FQNEAQ (reference sequence). The length of the CDR3 is 13 residues. Trimming left V 1 base short and J 10 bases short, with 11 bases between. The CDR3 DNA reads TGTGCCAGCAGCTTAGATATGGCCAGGGAGCAGTTCTTC. This sequence encodes CASSLDMAREQFF.

V and J are TRBV10-3 and TRBJ2-3; no firm D call. The CDR3 has 14 residues. Trimming stripped 3 bases from V and 0 bases from J, with 7 bases between. Germline V gene sequence: CDR1 ENHRY, CDR2 SYGVKD. Written as DNA, the CDR3 is TGTGCCATCAGTGAAGGCCTTAGCACAGATACGCAGTATTTT. It translates to CAISEGLSTDTQYF.

The V gene is TRBV20-1, the J gene TRBJ1-1; no clear D gene. Trimming cost V 5 bases and J 0 bases, with 7 bases left between them. The CDR3 covers 12 residues. Germline V gives CDR1 DFQATT, CDR2 SNEGSKA (reference sequence). The CDR3 region is CSAPTVNTEAFF. The DNA for the CDR3 is TGCAGTGCTCCTACAGTGAACACTGAAGCTTTCTTT.

This clonotype was observed a handful of times. The chain carries TRBV5-1 and TRBJ2-7; 9 bases line up with TRBD2. Per the germline V gene, CDR1 is SGHRS and CDR2 is YFSETQ. V shed 0 bases and J 5 bases; nucleotides not matched to a gene: 9. The length of the CDR3 is 16 residues. The CDR3 bases are TGCGCCAGCAGCTTGGCGGCTAGCGGGATCGTAAACGAGCAGTACTTC. Translation gives CASSLAASGIVNEQYF. Full variable domain (rest looked up from reference TRBV5-1 and TRBJ2-7): KAGVTQTPRYLIKTRGQQVTLSCSPISGHRSVSWYQQTPGQGLQFLFEYFSETQRNKGNFPGRFSGRQFSNSRSEMNVSTLELGDSALYLCASSLAASGIVNEQYFGPGTRLTVT.

This clonotype was counted many times. The chain combines TRBV10-3 with TRBJ2-7; D is possibly TRBD2 (5 bases). This CDR3 contains 13 residues. Trimming cost V 4 bases and J 2 bases, with 9 bases left between them. Per germline, CDR1 ENHRY and CDR2 SYGVKD. CDR3 sequence reads: CAISGGSAYEQYF. CDR3 in DNA: TGTGCCATCAGTGGCGGGTCCGCCTACGAGCAGTACTTC.

V gene TRBV4-1 combines with J gene TRBJ2-4, with no clear D. Germline V gives CDR1 MGHRA, CDR2 YSYEKL. The CDR3 covers 17 residues. V was cut by 4 bases and J by 0 bases, with 16 bases left in between. As DNA, the CDR3 is TGCGCCAGCAGCCCCAACACGGGTCCTTTAGCCAAAAACATTCAGTACTTC. Its translation: CASSPNTGPLAKNIQYF.

The chain recombines TRBV11-2 with TRBJ2-1; 10 bases line up with TRBD2. The CDR3 spans 16 residues. The germline V gene has CDR1 SGHAT and CDR2 FQNNGV. Trimming cost V 5 bases and J 7 bases; bases outside gene matches: 11. The DNA for the CDR3 is TGTGCCAGCAGCCCCAACAGGCTAGCGGGAGTGAATGAGCAGTTCTTC. Its translation is CASSPNRLAGVNEQFF.

At least ten counts were recorded for this clonotype. The chain employs TRBV20-1 and TRBJ1-2; tentative D call: TRBD1 (6 bases). The CDR3 spans 11 residues. From germline, CDR1 is DFQATT and CDR2 SNEGSKA (reference sequence). CDR3 sequence: CTSGDAYGYTF. CDR3 DNA: TGCACATCAGGGGACGCCTATGGCTACACCTTC.

The J gene is TRBJ1-3, the V gene TRBV11-2; perhaps TRBD1 as D (5 bases). The CDR3 contains 16 residues. Germline-derived CDR1 and CDR2 are SGHAT and FQNNGV. Trimming took 0 bases from V and 5 from J, leaving 14 bases between them. CDR3 sequence reads: CASSLDPAGERNTIYF. The DNA of the CDR3 is TGTGCCAGCAGCTTAGATCCGGCGGGGGAGAGAAACACCATATATTTT.

The CDR3 is CASRGAGQKDYEQYF. The CDR3 nucleotides are TGTGCCAGCCGTGGGGCGGGACAGAAAGACTACGAGCAGTACTTC. The V call is TRBV27, the J call TRBJ2-7; TRBD1 might be the D (7 bases). The CDR3 loop spans 15 amino acids. V dropped 8 bases and J dropped 3 bases, with 20 bases sitting between them. Germline assignment: CDR1 MNHEY and CDR2 SMNVEV (reference sequence).

The gene calls are TRBV5-1 and TRBJ2-3; possibly TRBD1 for D (5 bases). CDR3 length equals 16 residues. V was shortened by 4 bases and J by 0 bases, with 15 bases between the two germline ends. CDR1 is SGHRS and CDR2 is YFSETQ in the germline V gene. The CDR3 reads CASSKQTATSTDTQYF. In DNA form, the CDR3 reads TGCGCCAGCAGCAAACAGACAGCTACTAGCACAGATACGCAGTATTTT.

In its sample, this clonotype was seen many times. The rearrangement uses TRBV29-1 and TRBJ2-5, with D unresolved. Trimming removed 2 bases from V and 1 base from J, with 8 bases in between. Germline values: CDR1 SQVTM, CDR2 ANQGSEA. The CDR3 sequence is 13 residues long. Written as DNA, the CDR3 is TGCAGCGTTGAATTAATCACCCAAGAGACCCAGTACTTC. Its protein product is CSVELITQETQYF.

This clonotype has ten or more counts. V is TRBV29-1 and J is TRBJ2-1; D is undetermined. With 0 bases removed from V and 0 bases from J, the gap between germline ends came to 12 bases. The germline gives CDR1 SQVTM, CDR2 ANQGSEA. The CDR3 contains 16 residues. The CDR3 protein is CSVEDQDRSSYNEQFF. CDR3 sequence (DNA): TGCAGCGTTGAAGATCAAGATAGGAGCTCCTACAATGAGCAGTTCTTC.

This clonotype was counted many times. The junction departs from germline at one end; a sequencing error may be responsible. The V and J genes are TRBV10-2 and TRBJ2-3; maybe TRBD2 (5 bases). Germline V CDR1 and CDR2: WSHSY, SAAADI. This CDR3 comprises 14 residues. Written as DNA, the CDR3 is TGCGCCAGCAGCGAGTCGACTACCACAGATACGCAGTATTTT. This gives the protein CASSESTTTDTQYF.

V is TRBV5-1 and J is TRBJ2-3, with TRBD2 matching 7 bases. The junction had 10 bases not matched to a gene; V was cut back by 0 bases and J by 3 bases. The V gene's germline CDR1 is SGHRS and CDR2 YFSETQ. The CDR3 length is 17 residues. The CDR3 sequence: CASSLVPRERITDTQYF. The CDR3 nucleotides read TGCGCCAGCAGCTTGGTTCCGCGGGAGAGAATTACAGATACGCAGTATTTT.

The J gene is TRBJ1-5, the V gene TRBV20-1; 8 nucleotides match TRBD1. V shed 5 bases, J shed 0 bases, and the junction held 9 bases outside the gene matches. Germline lookup yields CDR1 DFQATT and CDR2 SNEGSKA (reference sequence). CDR3 size: 16 residues. DNA for the CDR3: TGCAGTGCTGCCCGGGACAGGTCGTATAGCAATCAGCCCCAGCATTTT. This translates into CSAARDRSYSNQPQHF.

This chain joins TRBV9 and TRBJ1-3, with D uncertain. The CDR3 runs 15 residues. The V and J ends lost 1 base and 0 bases respectively, with 8 bases between them. Looked up from germline, CDR1 is SGDLS and CDR2 is YYNGEE. The CDR3 reads CASSVRSSSGNTIYF. CDR3 nucleotides: TGTGCCAGCAGCGTACGGTCCAGCTCTGGAAACACCATATATTTT.

This clonotype was counted between two and nine times. This rearrangement joins TRBV6-2 or TRBV6-3 to TRBJ2-1; D not resolved. CDR1 is MNHEY and CDR2 is SVGEGT in the germline V gene. This CDR3 region has 15 residues. Trimming removed 7 bases from V and 0 bases from J, with 13 bases in between. The CDR3 is CASNFRSPSYNEQFF. The CDR3 nucleotides read TGTGCCAGCAATTTTCGGAGCCCCTCCTACAATGAGCAGTTCTTC.

There are a few counts of this clonotype. The chain is built from TRBV28 and TRBJ2-7; 10 bases align to TRBD2. V shed 6 bases and J 3 bases; nucleotides not matched to a gene: 11. Germline V CDR1 and CDR2: MDHEN, SYDVKM. The CDR3 sequence is 16 residues long. CDR3 bases: TGTGCCAGCAGAACGGGCTCCAGGACTAGCGGCTACGAGCAGTACTTC. Translating gives CASRTGSRTSGYEQYF.

The rearrangement links TRBV29-1 to TRBJ2-5; 8 nucleotides agree with TRBD1. The CDR3 covers 13 residues. CDR1 is SQVTM, CDR2 ANQGSEA, per germline. V lost 5 bases to trimming and J lost 0 bases; unmatched junction nucleotides: 2. CDR3 nucleotides: TGCAGCGTTCGGACAGGGTACCAAGAGACCCAGTACTTC. This translates into CSVRTGYQETQYF.

V gene TRBV2 combines with J gene TRBJ2-7, with 13 bases identical to TRBD2. CDR3 length: 15 amino acids. Germline V gene data show CDR1 as SNHLY and CDR2 as FYNNEI. V was pared by 4 bases and J by 3 bases, with 3 bases of the junction left unmatched. The CDR3 bases are TGTGCCAGCAGTGTACTAGCGGGAGGGCGCTACGAGCAGTACGTC. This translates into CASSVLAGGRYEQYV.

The CDR3 is CASGATSTDTQYF. DNA for the CDR3: TGCGCCAGCGGGGCTACTAGCACAGATACGCAGTATTTT. J is TRBJ2-3 and V is TRBV10-1; TRBD1 is a possible D gene (5 bases). From germline, CDR1 is WNHNN and CDR2 SYGVQD (reference sequence). The CDR3 runs to 13 residues. The V and J ends lost 8 bases and 0 bases respectively, with 9 bases between them.

The chain carries TRBV19 and TRBJ2-1; D gene uncertain. Trimming left V 3 bases short and J 4 bases short, with 10 bases between. The CDR3 has 14 residues. CDR1 is LNHDA, CDR2 SQIVND, per germline (reference sequence). The DNA of the CDR3 is TGTGCCAGTAGTATTTTGACTCCTTACAATGAGCAGTTCTTC. It is translated as CASSILTPYNEQFF.

Here the CDR3 DNA reads TGTGCCAGCAGCCCAGGCGGGCGGGAGGGCCGAAATGAGCAGTTCTTC. It translates to CASSPGGREGRNEQFF. The J gene is TRBJ2-1, the V gene TRBV7-9; the match to TRBD2 covers 9 bases. This CDR3 comprises 16 residues. J gave up 7 bases and V 5 bases, and 12 bases lay outside the gene matches. Germline CDR1 reads SEHNR; CDR2 reads FQNEAQ (reference sequence).

This clonotype turned up a few times. J is TRBJ2-2 and V is TRBV20-1; 12 positions match TRBD2. The CDR3 sequence is 14 residues long. The J segment lost 5 bases and the V segment lost 3 bases, leaving 1 base of the junction unmatched. Germline CDR1 and CDR2: DFQATT and SNEGSKA (reference sequence). DNA of the CDR3: TGCAGTGCTAGGGGGACTAGCGGGACCGGGGAGCTGTTTTTT. Its translation: CSARGTSGTGELFF.